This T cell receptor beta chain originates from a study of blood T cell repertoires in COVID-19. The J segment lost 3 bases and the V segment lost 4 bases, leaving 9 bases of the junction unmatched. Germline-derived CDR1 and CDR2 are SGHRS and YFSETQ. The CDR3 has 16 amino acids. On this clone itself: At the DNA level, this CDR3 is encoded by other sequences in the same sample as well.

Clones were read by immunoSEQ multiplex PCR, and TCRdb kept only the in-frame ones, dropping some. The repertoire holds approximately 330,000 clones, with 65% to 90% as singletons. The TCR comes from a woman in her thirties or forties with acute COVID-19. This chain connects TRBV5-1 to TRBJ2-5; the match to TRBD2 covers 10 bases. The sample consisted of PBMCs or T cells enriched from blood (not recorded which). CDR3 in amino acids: CASSLRGSGGKETQYF. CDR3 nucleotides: TGCGCCAGCAGCCTCCGAGGTAGCGGGGGGAAAGAGACCCAGTACTTC.